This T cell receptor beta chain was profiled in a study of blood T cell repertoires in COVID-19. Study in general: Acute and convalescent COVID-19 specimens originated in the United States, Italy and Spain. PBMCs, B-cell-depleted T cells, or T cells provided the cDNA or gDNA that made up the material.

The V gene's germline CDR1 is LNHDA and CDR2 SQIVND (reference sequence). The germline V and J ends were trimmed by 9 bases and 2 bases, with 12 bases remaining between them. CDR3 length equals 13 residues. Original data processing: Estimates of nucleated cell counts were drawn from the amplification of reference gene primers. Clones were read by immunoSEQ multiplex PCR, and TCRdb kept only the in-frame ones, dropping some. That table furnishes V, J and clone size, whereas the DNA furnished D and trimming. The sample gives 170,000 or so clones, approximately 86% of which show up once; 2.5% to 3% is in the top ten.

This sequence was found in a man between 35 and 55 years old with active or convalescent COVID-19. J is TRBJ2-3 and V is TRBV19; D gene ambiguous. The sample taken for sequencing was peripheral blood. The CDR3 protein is CASQDLATDTQYF. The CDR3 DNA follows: TGTGCCAGCCAGGATTTGGCCACAGATACGCAGTATTTT.